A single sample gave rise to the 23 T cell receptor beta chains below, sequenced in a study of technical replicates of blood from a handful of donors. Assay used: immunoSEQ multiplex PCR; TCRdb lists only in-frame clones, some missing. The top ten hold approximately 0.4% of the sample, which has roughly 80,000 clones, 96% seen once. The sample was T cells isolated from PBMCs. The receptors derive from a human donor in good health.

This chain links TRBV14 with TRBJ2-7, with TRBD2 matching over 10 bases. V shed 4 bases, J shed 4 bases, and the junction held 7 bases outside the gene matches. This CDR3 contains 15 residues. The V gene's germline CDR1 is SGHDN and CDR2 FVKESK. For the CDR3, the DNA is TGTGCCAGCAGCCCCTCTAGCGGGAGATCGTACGAGCAGTACTTC. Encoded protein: CASSPSSGRSYEQYF. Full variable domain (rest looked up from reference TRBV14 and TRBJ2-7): EAGVTQFPSHSVIEKGQTVTLRCDPISGHDNLYWYRRVMGKEIKFLLHFVKESKQDESGMPNNRFLAERTGGTYSTLKVQPAELEDSGVYFCASSPSSGRSYEQYFGPGTRLTVT.

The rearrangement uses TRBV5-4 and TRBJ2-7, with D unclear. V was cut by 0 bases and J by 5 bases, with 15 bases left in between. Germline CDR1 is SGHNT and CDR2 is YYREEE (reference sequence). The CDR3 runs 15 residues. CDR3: CASSLGLTKLDEQYF. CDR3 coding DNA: TGTGCCAGCAGCTTGGGACTCACAAAGCTCGACGAGCAGTACTTC. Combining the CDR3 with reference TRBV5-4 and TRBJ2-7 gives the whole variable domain ETGVTQSPTHLIKTRGQQVTLRCSSQSGHNTVSWYQQALGQGPQFIFQYYREEENGRGNFPPRFSGLQFPNYSSELNVNALELDDSALYLCASSLGLTKLDEQYFGPGTRLTVT.

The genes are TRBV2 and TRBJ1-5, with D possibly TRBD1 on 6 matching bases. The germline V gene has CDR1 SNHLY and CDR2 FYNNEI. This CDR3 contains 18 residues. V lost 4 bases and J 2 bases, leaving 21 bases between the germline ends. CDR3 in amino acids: CASSVDRENYRGNQPQHF. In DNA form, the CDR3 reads TGTGCCAGCAGTGTGGACCGAGAGAACTACAGGGGCAATCAGCCCCAGCATTTT.

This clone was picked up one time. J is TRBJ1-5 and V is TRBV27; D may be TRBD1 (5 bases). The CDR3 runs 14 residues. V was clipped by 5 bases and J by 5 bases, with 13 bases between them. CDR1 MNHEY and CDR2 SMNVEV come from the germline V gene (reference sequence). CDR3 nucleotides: TGTGCCAGCAGTCGGGGGGTGGGGGATCAGCCCCAGCATTTT. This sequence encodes CASSRGVGDQPQHF.

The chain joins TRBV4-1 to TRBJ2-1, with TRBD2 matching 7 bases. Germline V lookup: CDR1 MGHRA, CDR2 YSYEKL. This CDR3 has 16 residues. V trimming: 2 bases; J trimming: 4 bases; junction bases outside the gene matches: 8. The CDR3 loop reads CASSQSSQREYNEQFF. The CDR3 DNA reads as TGCGCCAGCAGCCAATCCTCCCAGCGGGAATACAATGAGCAGTTCTTC.

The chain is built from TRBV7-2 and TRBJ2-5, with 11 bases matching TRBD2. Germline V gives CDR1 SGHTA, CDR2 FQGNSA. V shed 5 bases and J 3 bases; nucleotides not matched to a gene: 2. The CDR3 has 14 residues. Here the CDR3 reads CASSPLAGEETQYF. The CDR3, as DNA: TGTGCCAGCAGCCCACTAGCGGGAGAAGAGACCCAGTACTTC.

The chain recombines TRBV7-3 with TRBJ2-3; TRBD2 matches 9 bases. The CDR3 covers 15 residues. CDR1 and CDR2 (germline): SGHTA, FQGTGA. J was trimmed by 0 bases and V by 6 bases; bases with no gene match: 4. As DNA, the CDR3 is TGTGCCAGCAGTTCCGGACTAGCGAGCACAGATACGCAGTATTTT. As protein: CASSSGLASTDTQYF.

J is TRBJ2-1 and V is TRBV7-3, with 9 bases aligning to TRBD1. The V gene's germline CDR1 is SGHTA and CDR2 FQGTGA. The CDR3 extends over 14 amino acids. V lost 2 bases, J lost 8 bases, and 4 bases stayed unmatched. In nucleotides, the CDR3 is TGTGCCAGCAGCTTAGGGACAGGGATCTATGAGCAGTTCTTC. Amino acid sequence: CASSLGTGIYEQFF.

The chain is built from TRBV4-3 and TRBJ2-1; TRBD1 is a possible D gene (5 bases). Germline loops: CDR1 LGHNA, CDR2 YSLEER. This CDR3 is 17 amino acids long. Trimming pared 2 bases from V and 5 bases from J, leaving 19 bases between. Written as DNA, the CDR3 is TGCGCCAGCAGCCAACCTCATGGGGCAGGTTGGGACAATGAGCAGTTCTTC. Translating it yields CASSQPHGAGWDNEQFF.

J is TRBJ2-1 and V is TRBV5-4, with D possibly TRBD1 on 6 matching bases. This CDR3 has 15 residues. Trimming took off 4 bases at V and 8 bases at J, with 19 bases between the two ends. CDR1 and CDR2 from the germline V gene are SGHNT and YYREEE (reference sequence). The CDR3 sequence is CASSGSFRGWDEQFF. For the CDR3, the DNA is TGTGCCAGCAGCGGGTCGTTTAGGGGGTGGGATGAGCAGTTCTTC.

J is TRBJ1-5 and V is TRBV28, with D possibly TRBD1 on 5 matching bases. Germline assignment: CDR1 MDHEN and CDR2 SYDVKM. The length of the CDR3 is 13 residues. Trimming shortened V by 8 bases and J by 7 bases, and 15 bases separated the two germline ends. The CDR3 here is CASAFQGGQPQHF. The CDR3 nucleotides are TGTGCCAGCGCTTTCCAGGGAGGACAGCCCCAGCATTTT.

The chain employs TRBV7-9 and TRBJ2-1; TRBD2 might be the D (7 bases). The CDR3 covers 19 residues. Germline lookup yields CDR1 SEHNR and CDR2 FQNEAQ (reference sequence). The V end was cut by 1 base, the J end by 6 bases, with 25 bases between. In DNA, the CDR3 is TGTGCCAGCAGCTTAGGGTCCGTGGGGGCGGGAGTTAGGGGCAATGAGCAGTTCTTC. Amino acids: CASSLGSVGAGVRGNEQFF.

DNA of the CDR3: TGTGCCATCAGTGTAACCATAGGGGATAGGGCCTACGAGCAGTACTTC. Translating gives CAISVTIGDRAYEQYF. The chain has TRBV10-3 and TRBJ2-7; D perhaps matches TRBD1 (5 bases). The germline V and J ends were trimmed by 4 bases and 2 bases, with 18 bases remaining between them. The CDR3 spans 16 residues. Germline CDR1 and CDR2: ENHRY and SYGVKD.

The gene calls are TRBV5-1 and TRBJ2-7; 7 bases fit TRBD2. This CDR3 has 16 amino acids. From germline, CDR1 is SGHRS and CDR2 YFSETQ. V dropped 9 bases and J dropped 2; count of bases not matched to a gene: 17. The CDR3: CATSVGPSSGAYEQYF. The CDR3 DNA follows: TGCGCCACCTCGGTGGGCCCTTCTAGCGGTGCCTACGAGCAGTACTTC.

Here the CDR3 DNA reads TGCGCCAGCACCGAAACAGGGGGCGGGAGCGAGCAGTACTTC. Translated, it gives CASTETGGGSEQYF. The J gene is TRBJ2-7, the V gene TRBV5-1; 9 bases fit TRBD1. J lost 6 bases, V lost 6 bases, and 10 bases had no gene match. The CDR3 has 14 amino acids. Germline V gives CDR1 SGHRS, CDR2 YFSETQ. Variable domain in full (rest from reference TRBV5-1 and TRBJ2-7): KAGVTQTPRYLIKTRGQQVTLSCSPISGHRSVSWYQQTPGQGLQFLFEYFSETQRNKGNFPGRFSGRQFSNSRSEMNVSTLELGDSALYLCASTETGGGSEQYFGPGTRLTVT.

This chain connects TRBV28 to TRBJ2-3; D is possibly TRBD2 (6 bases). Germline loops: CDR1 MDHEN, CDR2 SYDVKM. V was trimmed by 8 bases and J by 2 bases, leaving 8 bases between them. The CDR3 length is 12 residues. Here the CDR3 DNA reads TGTGCCAGCTCGGGAGACACAGATACGCAGTATTTT. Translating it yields CASSGDTDTQYF.

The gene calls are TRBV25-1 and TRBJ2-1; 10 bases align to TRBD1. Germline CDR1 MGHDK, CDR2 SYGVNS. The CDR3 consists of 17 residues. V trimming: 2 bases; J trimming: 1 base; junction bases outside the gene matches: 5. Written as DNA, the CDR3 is TGTGCCAGCAGTGAAAAGGTGGGACAGGGGTCCTACAATGAGCAGTTCTTC. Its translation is CASSEKVGQGSYNEQFF.

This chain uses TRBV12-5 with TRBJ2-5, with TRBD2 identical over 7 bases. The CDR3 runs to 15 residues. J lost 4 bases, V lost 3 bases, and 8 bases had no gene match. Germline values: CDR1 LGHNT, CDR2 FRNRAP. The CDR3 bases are TGTGCTAGTGGTTTACCCCCTAGCGGAGCAGAGACCCAGTACTTC. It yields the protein CASGLPPSGAETQYF.

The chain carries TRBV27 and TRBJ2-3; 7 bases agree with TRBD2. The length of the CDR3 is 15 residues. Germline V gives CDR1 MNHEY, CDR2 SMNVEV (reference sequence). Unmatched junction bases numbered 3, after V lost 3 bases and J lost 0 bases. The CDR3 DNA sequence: TGTGCCAGCAGTTTCTGGCGGGAGAGCACAGATACGCAGTATTTT. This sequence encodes CASSFWRESTDTQYF.

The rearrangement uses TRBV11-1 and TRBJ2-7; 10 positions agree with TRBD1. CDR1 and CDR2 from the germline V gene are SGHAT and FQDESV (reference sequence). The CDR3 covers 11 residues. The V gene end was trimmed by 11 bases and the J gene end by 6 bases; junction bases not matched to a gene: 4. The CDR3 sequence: CASGTGVEQYF. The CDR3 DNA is TGTGCCTCGGGGACAGGGGTCGAGCAGTACTTC.

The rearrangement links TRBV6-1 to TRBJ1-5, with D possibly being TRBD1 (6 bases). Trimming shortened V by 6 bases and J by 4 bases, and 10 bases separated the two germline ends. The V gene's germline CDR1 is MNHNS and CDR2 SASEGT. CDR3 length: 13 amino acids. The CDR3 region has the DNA TGTGCCAGCAGCCGGACAGAAAATCAGCCCCAGCATTTT. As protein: CASSRTENQPQHF.

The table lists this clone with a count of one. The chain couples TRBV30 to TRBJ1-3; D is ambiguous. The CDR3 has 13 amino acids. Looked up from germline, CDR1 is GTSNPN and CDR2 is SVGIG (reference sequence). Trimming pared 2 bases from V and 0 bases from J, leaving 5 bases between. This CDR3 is CAWSQISGNTIYF. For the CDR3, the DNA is TGTGCCTGGAGTCAAATCTCTGGAAACACCATATATTTT.

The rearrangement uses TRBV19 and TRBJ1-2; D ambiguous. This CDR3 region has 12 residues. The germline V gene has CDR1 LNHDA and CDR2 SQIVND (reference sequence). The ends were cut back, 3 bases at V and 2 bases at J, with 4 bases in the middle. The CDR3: CASSMTNYGYTF. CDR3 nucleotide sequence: TGTGCCAGTAGTATGACAAACTATGGCTACACCTTC.